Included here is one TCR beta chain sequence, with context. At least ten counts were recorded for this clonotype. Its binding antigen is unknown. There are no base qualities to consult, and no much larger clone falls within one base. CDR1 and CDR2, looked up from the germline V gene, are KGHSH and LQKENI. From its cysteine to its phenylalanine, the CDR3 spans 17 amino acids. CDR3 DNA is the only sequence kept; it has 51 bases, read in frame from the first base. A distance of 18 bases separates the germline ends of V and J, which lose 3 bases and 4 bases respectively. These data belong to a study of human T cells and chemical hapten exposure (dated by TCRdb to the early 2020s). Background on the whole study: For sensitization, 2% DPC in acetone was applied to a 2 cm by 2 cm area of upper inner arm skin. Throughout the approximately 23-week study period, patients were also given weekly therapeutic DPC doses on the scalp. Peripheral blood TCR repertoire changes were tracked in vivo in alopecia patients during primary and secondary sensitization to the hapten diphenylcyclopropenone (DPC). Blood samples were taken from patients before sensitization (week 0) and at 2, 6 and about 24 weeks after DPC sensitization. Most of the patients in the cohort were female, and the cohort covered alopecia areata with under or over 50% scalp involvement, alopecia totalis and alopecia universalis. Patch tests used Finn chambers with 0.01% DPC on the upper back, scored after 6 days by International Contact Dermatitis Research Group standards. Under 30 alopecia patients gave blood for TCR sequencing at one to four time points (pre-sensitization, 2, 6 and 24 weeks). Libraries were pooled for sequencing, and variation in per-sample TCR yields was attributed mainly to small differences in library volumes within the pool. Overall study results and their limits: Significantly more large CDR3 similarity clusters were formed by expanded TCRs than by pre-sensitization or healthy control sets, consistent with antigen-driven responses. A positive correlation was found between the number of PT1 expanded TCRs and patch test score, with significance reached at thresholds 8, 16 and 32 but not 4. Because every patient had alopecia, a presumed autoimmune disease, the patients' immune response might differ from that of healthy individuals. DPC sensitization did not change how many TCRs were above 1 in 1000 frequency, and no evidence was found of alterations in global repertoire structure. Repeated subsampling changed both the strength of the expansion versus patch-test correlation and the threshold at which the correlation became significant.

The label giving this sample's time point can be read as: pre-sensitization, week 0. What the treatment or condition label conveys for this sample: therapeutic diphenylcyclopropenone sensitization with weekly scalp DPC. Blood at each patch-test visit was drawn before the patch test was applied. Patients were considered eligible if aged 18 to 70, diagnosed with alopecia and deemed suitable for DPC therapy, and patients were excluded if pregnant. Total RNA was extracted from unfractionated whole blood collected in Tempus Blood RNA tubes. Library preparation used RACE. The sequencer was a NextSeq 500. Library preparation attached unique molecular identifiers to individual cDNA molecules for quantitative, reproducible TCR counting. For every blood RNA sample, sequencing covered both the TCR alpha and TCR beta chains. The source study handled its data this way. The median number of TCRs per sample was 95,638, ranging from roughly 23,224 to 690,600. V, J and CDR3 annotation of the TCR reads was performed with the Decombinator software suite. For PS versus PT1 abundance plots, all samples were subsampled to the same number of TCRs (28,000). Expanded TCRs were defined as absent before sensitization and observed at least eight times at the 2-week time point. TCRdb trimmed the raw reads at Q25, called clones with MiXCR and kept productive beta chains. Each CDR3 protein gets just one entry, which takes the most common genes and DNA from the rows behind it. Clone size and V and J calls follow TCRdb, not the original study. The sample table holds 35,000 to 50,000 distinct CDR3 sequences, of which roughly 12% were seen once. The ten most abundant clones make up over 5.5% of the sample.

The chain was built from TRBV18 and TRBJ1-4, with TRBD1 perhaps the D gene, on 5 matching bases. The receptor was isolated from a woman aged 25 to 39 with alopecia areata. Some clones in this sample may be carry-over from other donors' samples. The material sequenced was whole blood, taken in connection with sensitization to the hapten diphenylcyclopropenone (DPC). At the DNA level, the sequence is TGTGCCAGCTCACCGTCCAGTACAGGCCGTTTTAATGAAAAACTGTTTTTT. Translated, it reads CASSPSSTGRFNEKLFF. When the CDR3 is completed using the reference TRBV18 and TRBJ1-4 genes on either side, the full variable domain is NAGVMQNPRHLVRRRGQEARLRCSPMKGHSHVYWYRQLPEEGLKFMVYLQKENIIDESGMPKERFSAEFPKEGPSILRIQQVVRGDSAAYFCASSPSSTGRFNEKLFFGSGTQLSVL.